These 32 T cell receptor beta chains originate from one sample sequenced in a study of a mutant IDH1 vaccine in newly diagnosed glioma. Time point reported: baseline, week 1 (first vaccination visit). The treatment was: pre-vaccination baseline after standard-of-care therapy. Assay used: immunoSEQ multiplex PCR; TCRdb lists only in-frame clones, some missing. The repertoire holds about 69,000 clones, with 65% to 90% as singletons. Sequences were derived from PBMCs, sampled from a glioma patient treated with radiotherapy, temozolomide or both. The receptors originated from a man aged 25 to 45 with glioma.

Of note for this clone: Other nucleotide sequences in the sample specify the same CDR3. This sequence joins TRBV30 and TRBJ1-6; D may be TRBD1 (6 bases). CDR1 GTSNPN and CDR2 SVGIG come from the germline V gene (reference sequence). V was trimmed by 5 bases and J by 0 bases, leaving 23 bases between them. This CDR3 is 19 amino acids long. This CDR3 is CAWGGRGGSMSSYNSPLHF. The CDR3 bases are TGTGCCTGGGGGGGTCGTGGGGGCTCAATGAGCTCCTATAATTCACCCCTCCACTTT.

The rearrangement joins TRBV2 to TRBJ2-5; D possibly uses TRBD1 or TRBD2 (5 bases each). CDR1 is SNHLY, CDR2 FYNNEI, per germline. V lost 6 bases to trimming and J lost 5 bases, with 16 bases between them. The length of the CDR3 is 14 residues. CDR3: CASSLRGAVETQYF. The DNA of the CDR3 is TGTGCCAGCAGCTTACGAGGGGCGGTGGAGACCCAGTACTTC.

CDR3 loop: CSVEGGSNYGYTF. The CDR3 DNA is TGCAGCGTTGAGGGGGGGTCCAACTATGGCTACACCTTC. The rearrangement joins TRBV29-1 to TRBJ1-2, with D possibly TRBD1 on 5 matching bases. CDR3 length: 13 amino acids. Trimming took 3 bases from V and 2 from J, leaving 10 bases between them. Germline assignment: CDR1 SQVTM and CDR2 ANQGSEA. The full variable domain, completed using reference TRBV29-1 and TRBJ1-2, is SAVISQKPSRDICQRGTSLTIQCQVDSQVTMMFWYRQQPGQSLTLIATANQGSEATYESGFVIDKFPISRPNLTFSTLTVSNMSPEDSSIYLCSVEGGSNYGYTFGSGTRLTVV.

The chain recombines TRBV19 with TRBJ1-1, with D unclear. CDR1 is LNHDA and CDR2 is SQIVND in the germline V gene (reference sequence). The V gene lost 3 bases and the J gene lost 1 base, with 9 bases spanning the gap. CDR3 length: 14 amino acids. This CDR3 is CASSISAANTEAFF. DNA of the CDR3: TGTGCCAGTAGTATTTCGGCAGCGAACACTGAAGCTTTCTTT.

The gene calls are TRBV7-9 and TRBJ1-5, with unresolved D. The CDR3 is made up of 12 amino acids. The germline gives CDR1 SEHNR, CDR2 FQNEAQ (reference sequence). Trimming took off 4 bases at V and 9 bases at J, with 10 bases between the two ends. The CDR3 bases are TGTGCCAGCAGCTCAACCACTTCGCCCCAGCATTTT. It specifies CASSSTTSPQHF.

V usage is TRBV5-4 and J usage is TRBJ2-7, with D tentatively TRBD1 or TRBD2 (6 bases each). The V gene's germline CDR1 is SGHNT and CDR2 YYREEE (reference sequence). V lost 3 bases and J 0 bases, leaving 13 bases between the germline ends. This CDR3 comprises 15 residues. The CDR3 loop reads CASSWGAGDSYEQYF. Here the CDR3 DNA reads TGTGCCAGCAGCTGGGGGGCCGGGGACTCCTACGAGCAGTACTTC.

The gene calls are TRBV6-6 and TRBJ2-1; D is tentatively TRBD1 or TRBD2 (5 bases each). The CDR3 totals 15 residues. CDR1 is MNHNY, CDR2 SVGAGI, per germline (reference sequence). With 2 bases removed from V and 3 bases from J, the gap between germline ends came to 11 bases. CDR3 region: CASSYPRDLYNEQFF. CDR3 sequence (DNA): TGTGCCAGCAGTTACCCCCGGGACCTCTACAATGAGCAGTTCTTC.

The table lists this clone with a count of one. The chain is built from TRBV28 and TRBJ2-3; TRBD2 matches 7 bases. From germline, CDR1 is MDHEN and CDR2 SYDVKM. With 2 bases clipped from V and 0 bases from J, the junction kept 11 bases outside the gene matches. This CDR3 has 18 amino acids. Here the CDR3 DNA reads TGTGCCAGCAGTTTACTCCCCCCTAGCGGTGCTAGCACAGATACGCAGTATTTT. Amino acid sequence: CASSLLPPSGASTDTQYF.

This clone was observed once. This chain connects TRBV5-4 to TRBJ2-3; D is undetermined. The germline CDR1 and CDR2 sequences are SGHNT and YYREEE (reference sequence). Trimming cost V 4 bases and J 0 bases, with 3 bases left between them. This CDR3 comprises 12 residues. The chain's CDR3 is CASSRSTDTQYF. The CDR3 DNA is TGTGCCAGCAGCCGGAGCACAGATACGCAGTATTTT.

The chain carries TRBV2 and TRBJ1-1, with 7 bases that match TRBD1. This CDR3 comprises 15 residues. V lost 5 bases, J lost 5 bases, and 11 bases stayed unmatched. In germline, CDR1 is SNHLY, CDR2 FYNNEI. CDR3: CASSTTLGGATEAFF. The CDR3 DNA sequence: TGTGCCAGCAGTACTACTCTAGGGGGCGCGACTGAAGCTTTCTTT.

The rearrangement links TRBV29-1 to TRBJ1-4; the D gene is possibly TRBD1 (5 bases). Per the germline V gene, CDR1 is SQVTM and CDR2 is ANQGSEA. V lost 7 bases to trimming and J lost 7 bases, with 19 bases between them. The CDR3 totals 14 residues. The CDR3 region is CSATPRGAREKLFF. DNA for the CDR3: TGCAGCGCTACCCCAAGGGGCGCACGTGAAAAACTGTTTTTT.

The chain has TRBV5-1 and TRBJ2-7; 11 bases fit TRBD1. Trimming cost V 4 bases and J 5 bases; bases outside gene matches: 11. Germline assignment: CDR1 SGHRS and CDR2 YFSETQ. This CDR3 has 16 amino acids. The CDR3 here is CASSRTEDRGRNEQYF. The DNA for the CDR3 is TGCGCCAGCAGCCGCACCGAGGACAGGGGGCGTAACGAGCAGTACTTC.

V is TRBV2 and J is TRBJ1-5; unclear D gene. Germline V gene sequence: CDR1 SNHLY, CDR2 FYNNEI. V was trimmed by 5 bases and J by 0 bases, leaving 14 bases between them. The CDR3 is made up of 16 amino acids. The CDR3 nucleotides are TGTGCCAGCAGTCCTTTATTACTCGATAGCAATCAGCCCCAGCATTTT. It is translated as CASSPLLLDSNQPQHF.

The V gene is TRBV11-2, the J gene TRBJ2-2; no clear D. Germline V lookup: CDR1 SGHAT, CDR2 FQNNGV. The CDR3 spans 13 residues. Trimming left V 1 base short and J 4 bases short, with 4 bases between. CDR3 coding DNA: TGTGCCAGCAGCTTAGGGATCACCGGGGAGCTGTTTTTT. As protein: CASSLGITGELFF.

V usage is TRBV19 and J usage is TRBJ1-1, with 7 positions matching TRBD1. J gave up 9 bases and V 4 bases, and 11 bases lay outside the gene matches. Germline assignment: CDR1 LNHDA and CDR2 SQIVND (reference sequence). The CDR3 spans 14 residues. For the CDR3, the DNA is TGTGCCAGTAGTACTCTCCGGGACAGTCCTAAAGCTTTCTTT. It codes for CASSTLRDSPKAFF.

The chain joins TRBV25-1 to TRBJ1-1, with TRBD1 identical over 8 bases. Germline CDR1 is MGHDK and CDR2 is SYGVNS. The CDR3 sequence is 11 residues long. V was pared by 5 bases and J by 14 bases, with 7 bases of the junction left unmatched. The CDR3 DNA follows: TGTGCCAGCAGTTCTGGACAGGGATTCTTCTTT. Translated, it gives CASSSGQGFFF.

V gene TRBV30 combines with J gene TRBJ1-1, with D possibly matching TRBD1 (5 bases). The CDR3 length is 11 residues. Per the germline V gene, CDR1 is GTSNPN and CDR2 is SVGIG (reference sequence). V was cut by 2 bases and J by 6 bases, with 7 bases left in between. The CDR3 DNA reads TGTGCCTGGAGTACGGGACCTGAAGCTTTCTTT. Its translation is CAWSTGPEAFF. Using reference TRBV30 and TRBJ1-1 for the parts outside the CDR3, the full variable domain is SQTIHQWPATLVQPVGSPLSLECTVEGTSNPNLYWYRQAAGRGLQLLFYSVGIGQISSEVPQNLSASRPQDRQFILSSKKLLLSDSGFYLCAWSTGPEAFFGQGTRLTVV.

This chain uses TRBV2 with TRBJ1-2; 7 bases are shared with TRBD1. The ends lost 3 bases at V and 2 bases at J; junction bases unmatched: 6. CDR3 size: 15 residues. Germline CDR1 reads SNHLY; CDR2 reads FYNNEI. For the CDR3, the DNA is TGTGCCAGCAGTGACAGAGAGACAGGGAACTATGGCTACACCTTC. It specifies CASSDRETGNYGYTF.

The V gene is TRBV9, the J gene TRBJ2-5, with 7 nucleotides matching TRBD1. Gene TRBJ2-7 matches the end of the DNA better, so the J call may be wrong. The CDR3 is 19 amino acids. The germline gives CDR1 SGDLS, CDR2 YYNGEE. This CDR3 is CASSVRTGPCVWVSYEQYF. As DNA, the CDR3 is TGTGCCAGCAGCGTCCGGACAGGCCCCTGCGTTTGGGTCTCCTACGAGCAGTACTTC.

Worth noting for this clone: The CDR3 ends on some other residue instead of the conserved phenylalanine or tryptophan, so this is likely a read error. CDR3 nucleotide sequence: TGTGCCAGCTCACCCTCCCACCTTGACAGCTACGAGCAGTACCTC. This sequence encodes CASSPSHLDSYEQYL. V is TRBV18 and J is TRBJ2-7; maybe TRBD1 (5 bases). The ends were cut back, 3 bases at V and 3 bases at J, with 15 bases in the middle. CDR3 length: 15 amino acids. Germline V gives CDR1 KGHSH, CDR2 LQKENI.

The V and J genes are TRBV14 and TRBJ1-3, with a tentative D call TRBD1 (6 bases). Germline V CDR1 and CDR2: SGHDN, FVKESK. The CDR3 length is 21 residues. With 1 base removed from V and 0 bases from J, the gap between germline ends came to 25 bases. The CDR3 here is CASSQGLGIWWQGHSGNTIYF. The CDR3 DNA sequence: TGTGCCAGCAGCCAAGGTTTGGGGATCTGGTGGCAGGGACACTCTGGAAACACCATATATTTT. The variable domain in full, completed from reference TRBV14 and TRBJ1-3, reads EAGVTQFPSHSVIEKGQTVTLRCDPISGHDNLYWYRRVMGKEIKFLLHFVKESKQDESGMPNNRFLAERTGGTYSTLKVQPAELEDSGVYFCASSQGLGIWWQGHSGNTIYFGEGSWLTVV.

This clone was picked up a small number of times. The rearrangement uses TRBV2 and TRBJ1-5; D perhaps matches TRBD1 (6 bases). The CDR3 length is 14 residues. Germline V gene data show CDR1 as SNHLY and CDR2 as FYNNEI. Trimming shortened V by 10 bases and J by 6 bases, and 19 bases separated the two germline ends. As DNA, the CDR3 is TGTGCCACCACAAAACAGGGAGACGTTCAGCCCCAGCATTTT. Its translation: CATTKQGDVQPQHF.

As DNA, the CDR3 is TGTGCCAGCAGCCTGCAGGGCTACGAGCAGTACTTC. This sequence encodes CASSLQGYEQYF. This chain uses TRBV7-9 with TRBJ2-7, with TRBD1 as a possible D gene (5 bases). The CDR3 is 12 amino acids. The germline V gene encodes CDR1 SEHNR and CDR2 FQNEAQ (reference sequence). V was trimmed by 5 bases and J by 3 bases, leaving 8 bases between them.

V gene TRBV5-4 combines with J gene TRBJ1-4, with D hard to call. V was cut by 4 bases and J by 10 bases, with 23 bases left in between. The germline V gene has CDR1 SGHNT and CDR2 YYREEE (reference sequence). The CDR3 consists of 16 residues. CDR3 nucleotide sequence: TGTGCCAGCAGCGCCACCCCCGAGAGTCGAACGTCAAAACTGTTTTTT. It is translated as CASSATPESRTSKLFF.

The chain employs TRBV7-6 and TRBJ1-6, with 9 bases lining up with TRBD1. Germline V lookup: CDR1 SGHVS, CDR2 FNYEAQ. The CDR3 consists of 15 residues. V lost 5 bases, J lost 8 bases, and 7 bases stayed unmatched. The CDR3 spells CASSRRTGEDSPLHF. In DNA form, the CDR3 reads TGTGCCAGCAGCCGCAGGACAGGGGAGGATTCACCCCTCCACTTT.

This clone turned up a few times. The V gene is TRBV30, the J gene TRBJ1-1; maybe TRBD1 (6 bases). The CDR3 consists of 12 residues. V was shortened by 8 bases and J by 1 base, with 11 bases between the two germline ends. CDR1 and CDR2 from the germline V gene are GTSNPN and SVGIG (reference sequence). The CDR3 DNA reads as TGTGCCGGTGGACAGTCGAACACTGAAGCTTTCTTT. This translates into CAGGQSNTEAFF. The complete variable domain, with remaining parts taken from reference TRBV30 and TRBJ1-1, reads SQTIHQWPATLVQPVGSPLSLECTVEGTSNPNLYWYRQAAGRGLQLLFYSVGIGQISSEVPQNLSASRPQDRQFILSSKKLLLSDSGFYLCAGGQSNTEAFFGQGTRLTVV.

This sequence joins TRBV15 and TRBJ2-3; 7 positions match TRBD2. Germline CDR1 LNHNV, CDR2 YYDKDF (reference sequence). The CDR3 has 17 amino acids. The junction had 11 bases not matched to a gene; V was cut back by 0 bases and J by 5 bases. The CDR3 region has the DNA TGTGCCACCAGCAGAGATACCCAAGCGGGGCCACAAGATACGCAGTATTTT. The encoded protein is CATSRDTQAGPQDTQYF.

This chain joins TRBV28 and TRBJ2-7; D remains unclear. The CDR3 is 15 residues long. Germline assignment: CDR1 MDHEN and CDR2 SYDVKM. V lost 2 bases and J 2 bases, leaving 13 bases between the germline ends. Here the CDR3 reads CASSLGLVVTYEQYF. As DNA, the CDR3 is TGTGCCAGCAGTTTAGGGCTCGTTGTTACCTACGAGCAGTACTTC. Together with reference TRBV28 and TRBJ2-7, the CDR3 gives the full variable domain: DVKVTQSSRYLVKRTGEKVFLECVQDMDHENMFWYRQDPGLGLRLIYFSYDVKMKEKGDIPEGYSVSREKKERFSLILESASTNQTSMYLCASSLGLVVTYEQYFGPGTRLTVT.

The chain couples TRBV14 to TRBJ2-6, with 9 bases fitting TRBD1. This CDR3 has 15 residues. V lost 10 bases, J lost 4 bases, and 8 bases stayed unmatched. CDR1 is SGHDN, CDR2 FVKESK, per germline. Here the CDR3 DNA reads TGTGCCACCCGGGACAGGGTGAAAGGGGCCAACGTCCTGACTTTC. Encoded protein: CATRDRVKGANVLTF.

This chain links TRBV6-5 with TRBJ1-2; D possibly corresponds to TRBD1 (5 bases). The CDR3 runs 16 residues. V lost 0 bases and J lost 0, with 11 bases in between. Germline V gives CDR1 MNHEY, CDR2 SVGAGI. The CDR3 bases are TGTGCCAGCAGTTACTCCCGTACAGGCGCTAACTATGGCTACACCTTC. Translated: CASSYSRTGANYGYTF.

The chain couples TRBV28 to TRBJ1-1; no firm D call. This CDR3 has 11 residues. Per germline, CDR1 MDHEN and CDR2 SYDVKM. V lost 3 bases to trimming and J lost 6 bases, with 5 bases between them. The CDR3 region has the DNA TGTGCCAGCAGTTTCGGCCCTGAAGCTTTCTTT. Residues: CASSFGPEAFF.

CDR3 region: CASSFQRLGNTEAFF. Here the CDR3 DNA reads TGCGCCAGCAGCTTCCAAAGGTTGGGAAACACTGAAGCTTTCTTT. This chain joins TRBV5-1 and TRBJ1-1; D ambiguous. V was pared by 2 bases and J by 2 bases, with 13 bases between. This CDR3 region has 15 residues. Germline V gene lookup returns CDR1 SGHRS and CDR2 YFSETQ.